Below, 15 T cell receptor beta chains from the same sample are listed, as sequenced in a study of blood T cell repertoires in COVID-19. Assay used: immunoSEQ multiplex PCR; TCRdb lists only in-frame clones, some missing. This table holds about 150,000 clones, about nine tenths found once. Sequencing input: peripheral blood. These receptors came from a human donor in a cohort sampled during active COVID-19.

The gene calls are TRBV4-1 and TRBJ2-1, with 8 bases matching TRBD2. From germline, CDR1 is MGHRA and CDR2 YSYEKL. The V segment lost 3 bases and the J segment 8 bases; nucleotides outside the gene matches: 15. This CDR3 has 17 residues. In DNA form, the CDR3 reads TGCGCCAGCAGCCAGCCCCGAAGGGGGGCCGGGAGGGATGAGCAGTTCTTC. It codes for CASSQPRRGAGRDEQFF.

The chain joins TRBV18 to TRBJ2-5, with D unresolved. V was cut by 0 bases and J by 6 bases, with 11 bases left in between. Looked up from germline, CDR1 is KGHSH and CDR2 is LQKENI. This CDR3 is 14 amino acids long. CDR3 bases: TGTGCCAGCTCACCACCATCACAGTCGAAGACCCAGTACTTC. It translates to CASSPPSQSKTQYF.

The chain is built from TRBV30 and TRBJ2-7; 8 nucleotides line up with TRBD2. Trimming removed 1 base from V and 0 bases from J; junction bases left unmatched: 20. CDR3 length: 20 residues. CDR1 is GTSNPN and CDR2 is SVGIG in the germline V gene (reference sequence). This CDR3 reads CAWSDLNPRREALYSYEQYF. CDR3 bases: TGTGCCTGGAGTGACTTGAACCCTCGGCGGGAGGCCCTTTACTCCTACGAGCAGTACTTC.

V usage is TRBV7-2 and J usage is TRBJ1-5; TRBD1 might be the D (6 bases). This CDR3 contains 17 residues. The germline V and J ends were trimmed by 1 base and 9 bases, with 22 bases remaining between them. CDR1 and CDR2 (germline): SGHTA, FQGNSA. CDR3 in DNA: TGTGCCAGCAGCTTAGACGGACCGGGACATGGCTTTAGGCCCCAGCATTTT. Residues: CASSLDGPGHGFRPQHF. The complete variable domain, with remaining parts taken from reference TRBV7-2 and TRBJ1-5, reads GAGVSQSPSNKVTEKGKDVELRCDPISGHTALYWYRQSLGQGLEFLIYFQGNSAPDKSGLPSDRFSAERTGGSVSTLTIQRTQQEDSAVYLCASSLDGPGHGFRPQHFGDGTRLSIL.

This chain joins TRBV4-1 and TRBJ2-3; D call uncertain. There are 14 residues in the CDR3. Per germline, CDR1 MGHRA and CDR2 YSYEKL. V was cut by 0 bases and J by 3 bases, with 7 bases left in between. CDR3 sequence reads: CASSQDRRTDTQYF. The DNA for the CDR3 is TGCGCCAGCAGCCAAGATCGGAGAACAGATACGCAGTATTTT.

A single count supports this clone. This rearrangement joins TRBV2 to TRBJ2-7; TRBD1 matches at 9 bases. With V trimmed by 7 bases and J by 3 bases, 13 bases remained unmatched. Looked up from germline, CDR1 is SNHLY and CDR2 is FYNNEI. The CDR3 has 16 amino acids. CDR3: CASNDLEGQGYYEQYF. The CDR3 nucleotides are TGTGCCAGCAATGACCTAGAGGGACAGGGATACTACGAGCAGTACTTC. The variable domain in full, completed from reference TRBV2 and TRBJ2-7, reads EPEVTQTPSHQVTQMGQEVILRCVPISNHLYFYWYRQILGQKVEFLVSFYNNEISEKSEIFDDQFSVERPDGSNFTLKIRSTKLEDSAMYFCASNDLEGQGYYEQYFGPGTRLTVT.

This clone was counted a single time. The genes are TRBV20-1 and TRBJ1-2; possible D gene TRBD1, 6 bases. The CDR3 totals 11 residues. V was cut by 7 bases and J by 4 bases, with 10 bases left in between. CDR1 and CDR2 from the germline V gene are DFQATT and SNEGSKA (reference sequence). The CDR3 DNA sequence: TGCAGTGTCACGGACAGCTATGGCTACACCTTC. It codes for CSVTDSYGYTF.

In nucleotides, the CDR3 is TGTGCCAGCAGTTACTCGCCCACTGGCGGAGCAGATACGCAGTATTTT. This translates into CASSYSPTGGADTQYF. V gene TRBV6-5 combines with J gene TRBJ2-3; the D is unclear. The CDR3 sequence is 16 residues long. Between the trimmed V and J ends, which lost 0 bases and 4 bases, there was a span of 14 bases. Germline loops: CDR1 MNHEY, CDR2 SVGAGI.

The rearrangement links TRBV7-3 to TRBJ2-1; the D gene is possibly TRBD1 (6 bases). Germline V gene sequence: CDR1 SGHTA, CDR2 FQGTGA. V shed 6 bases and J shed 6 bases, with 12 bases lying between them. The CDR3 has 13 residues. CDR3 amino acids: CASRFTGSNEQFF. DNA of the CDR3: TGTGCCAGCAGGTTTACAGGGAGCAATGAGCAGTTCTTC.

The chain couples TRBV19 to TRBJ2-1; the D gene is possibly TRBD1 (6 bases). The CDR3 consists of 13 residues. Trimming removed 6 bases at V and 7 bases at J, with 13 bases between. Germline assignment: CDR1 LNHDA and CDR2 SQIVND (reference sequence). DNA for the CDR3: TGTGCCAGTAGCAGTGGACAGCTAAATGAGCAGTTCTTC. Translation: CASSSGQLNEQFF.

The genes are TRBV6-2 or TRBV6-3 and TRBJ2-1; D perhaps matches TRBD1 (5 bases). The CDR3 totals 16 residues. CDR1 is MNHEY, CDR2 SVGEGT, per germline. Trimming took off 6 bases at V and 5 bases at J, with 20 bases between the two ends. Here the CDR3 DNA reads TGTGCCAGCAGCCTCGTTGGGGCTAGTACCCACAATGAGCAGTTCTTC. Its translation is CASSLVGASTHNEQFF.

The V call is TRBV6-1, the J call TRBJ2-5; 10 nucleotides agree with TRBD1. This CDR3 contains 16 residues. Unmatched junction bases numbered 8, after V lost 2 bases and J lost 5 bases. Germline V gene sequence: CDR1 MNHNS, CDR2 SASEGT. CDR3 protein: CASSEPPGQGRETQYF. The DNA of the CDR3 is TGTGCCAGCAGTGAACCCCCGGGACAGGGGAGGGAGACCCAGTACTTC.

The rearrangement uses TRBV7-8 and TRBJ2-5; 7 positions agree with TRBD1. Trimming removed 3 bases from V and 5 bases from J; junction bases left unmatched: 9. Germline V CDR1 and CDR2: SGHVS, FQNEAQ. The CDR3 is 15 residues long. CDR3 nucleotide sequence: TGTGCCAGCAGCTTTTACACAGGGGTAGGGGAGACCCAGTACTTC. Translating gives CASSFYTGVGETQYF.

The CDR3 region has the DNA TGCGCCAGCAGTGAGTCGGGAGACGGCCCCTACGAGCAGTACTTC. Its protein is CASSESGDGPYEQYF. This chain links TRBV10-1 with TRBJ2-7; D is possibly TRBD2 (5 bases). The CDR3 loop spans 15 amino acids. The V gene's germline CDR1 is WNHNN and CDR2 SYGVQD (reference sequence). V shed 0 bases and J shed 2 bases, with 11 bases lying between them.

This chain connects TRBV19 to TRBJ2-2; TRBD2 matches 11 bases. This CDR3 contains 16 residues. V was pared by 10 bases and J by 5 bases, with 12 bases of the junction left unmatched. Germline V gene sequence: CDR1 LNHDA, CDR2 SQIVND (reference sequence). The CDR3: CATSVLAGGRTGELFF. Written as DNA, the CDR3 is TGTGCCACTTCCGTCCTAGCGGGGGGTCGTACCGGGGAGCTGTTTTTT.